This record covers a single TCR beta chain. Its antigen is not known. Every isolated RNA sample was fully reverse transcribed, so sequencing captured expressed TCRB transcripts. Assay used: immunoSEQ multiplex PCR; TCRdb lists only in-frame clones, some missing. There are tens of thousands of clones in the sample; roughly 48% occur only once, and roughly 0.13% lies in the top ten. This sample was included in a study of beta chain features in type 1 diabetes. Overall study context: In age, gender and cell yields, patients were similar to healthy donors. The study, taken as a whole, reports: Relative to healthy donors, patients appeared to have naive, central memory and Treg TCRB repertoires that were more similar. People with Type 1 diabetes carried modestly yet significantly shorter TCRB CDR3s in all four CD4+ subsets.

This CDR3 is built from 15 residues. Germline lookup yields CDR1 MDHEN and CDR2 SYDVKM. V dropped 1 base and J dropped 2 bases, with 9 bases sitting between them. Based on CD45RO/CCR7/CD25/CD127/CD95/CD27, CD4+ regulatory, stem cell-like memory, naive and central memory cells were sorted. Sample: stem cell memory CD4+ T cells from blood. This TCR derives from a man younger than 40 with type 1 diabetes. The rearrangement joins TRBV28 to TRBJ1-5; D is ambiguous. The DNA for the CDR3 is TGTGCCAGCAGTTTATCTCCTCTCCGCAATCAGCCCCAGCATTTT. Translated: CASSLSPLRNQPQHF.